These 10 T cell receptor beta chains originate from one sample sequenced in a study of blood T cell repertoires in COVID-19. Assay: immunoSEQ multiplex PCR; the TCRdb copy retains only in-frame clones and omits some. The sample holds about 97,000 clones; 81% are singletons and the top ten take around 4.5%. Specimen: peripheral blood. These receptors were taken from a man in his 60s with acute or convalescent COVID-19.

The chain recombines TRBV19 with TRBJ2-1, with 11 bases lining up with TRBD2. V lost 3 bases to trimming and J lost 5 bases; unmatched junction nucleotides: 3. The germline CDR1 and CDR2 sequences are LNHDA and SQIVND (reference sequence). The CDR3 loop spans 15 amino acids. The CDR3 DNA reads TGTGCCAGTAGTATGGCTAGCGGGGGGAACAATGAGCAGTTCTTC. Translated: CASSMASGGNNEQFF.

The rearrangement links TRBV9 to TRBJ1-1; D gene unclear. V lost 0 bases to trimming and J lost 2 bases, with 8 bases between them. This CDR3 is 14 amino acids long. CDR1 is SGDLS and CDR2 is YYNGEE in the germline V gene. The CDR3 sequence: CASSVAVYNTEAFF. The CDR3 bases are TGTGCCAGCAGCGTAGCTGTCTACAACACTGAAGCTTTCTTT.

This chain connects TRBV6-6 to TRBJ2-2; D remains unclear. In germline, CDR1 is MNHNY, CDR2 SVGAGI (reference sequence). The V end was cut by 5 bases, the J end by 7 bases, with 17 bases between. This CDR3 spans 15 amino acids. In DNA form, the CDR3 reads TGTGCCAGCAGTGCTCGGGTCACTGGCGACGGGGAGCTGTTTTTT. Residues: CASSARVTGDGELFF.

This chain joins TRBV7-9 and TRBJ2-7; a possible D gene is TRBD2 (5 bases). Trimming shortened V by 5 bases and J by 5 bases, and 16 bases separated the two germline ends. This CDR3 is built from 14 residues. CDR1 and CDR2 from the germline V gene are SEHNR and FQNEAQ (reference sequence). In nucleotides, the CDR3 is TGTGCCAGCAGCCCCCCGTTCGCCGGGAACGAGCAGTACTTC. As protein: CASSPPFAGNEQYF.

The genes are TRBV19 and TRBJ2-6; maybe TRBD1 (5 bases). With 6 bases removed from V and 2 bases from J, the gap between germline ends came to 11 bases. Per the germline V gene, CDR1 is LNHDA and CDR2 is SQIVND (reference sequence). This CDR3 is built from 15 residues. The CDR3 DNA reads as TGTGCCAGTAGCCGGGCACAGGCTGGGGCCAACGTCCTGACTTTC. This gives the protein CASSRAQAGANVLTF. Together with reference TRBV19 and TRBJ2-6, the CDR3 gives the full variable domain: DGGITQSPKYLFRKEGQNVTLSCEQNLNHDAMYWYRQDPGQGLRLIYYSQIVNDFQKGDIAEGYSVSREKKESFPLTVTSAQKNPTAFYLCASSRAQAGANVLTFGAGSRLTVL.

The chain is built from TRBV15 and TRBJ1-2; the D is unclear. The CDR3 runs to 12 residues. Germline V gene lookup returns CDR1 LNHNV and CDR2 YYDKDF (reference sequence). V dropped 6 bases and J dropped 1 base, with 6 bases sitting between them. Written as DNA, the CDR3 is TGTGCCACCAGGGGCCTTAACTATGGCTACACCTTC. As protein: CATRGLNYGYTF.

This clone was detected once. This chain connects TRBV19 to TRBJ2-1; weak D call: TRBD2 (6 bases). Germline V CDR1 and CDR2: LNHDA, SQIVND (reference sequence). This CDR3 contains 15 residues. V lost 7 bases and J lost 3, with 16 bases in between. Here the CDR3 DNA reads TGTGCCAGTAACCCTTTGGGGGGTAACTACAATGAGCAGTTCTTC. Its protein is CASNPLGGNYNEQFF. The entire variable domain, with the rest obtained from reference TRBV19 and TRBJ2-1, is as follows: DGGITQSPKYLFRKEGQNVTLSCEQNLNHDAMYWYRQDPGQGLRLIYYSQIVNDFQKGDIAEGYSVSREKKESFPLTVTSAQKNPTAFYLCASNPLGGNYNEQFFGPGTRLTVL.

The chain couples TRBV7-9 to TRBJ2-7, with 9 bases that match TRBD1. V lost 6 bases to trimming and J lost 4 bases; unmatched junction nucleotides: 7. Germline V lookup: CDR1 SEHNR, CDR2 FQNEAQ (reference sequence). The CDR3 contains 14 residues. The CDR3 is CASRRAGTGYEQYF. The CDR3 DNA sequence: TGTGCCAGCAGGAGAGCCGGGACAGGGTACGAGCAGTACTTC.

V gene TRBV2 combines with J gene TRBJ2-3; 12 bases match TRBD2. Looked up from germline, CDR1 is SNHLY and CDR2 is FYNNEI. V was pared by 6 bases and J by 7 bases, with 17 bases of the junction left unmatched. The CDR3 is 18 residues long. The CDR3: CASRKGLAGILNVYTQYF. The DNA for the CDR3 is TGTGCCAGCAGGAAGGGACTAGCGGGCATCCTAAATGTATATACGCAGTATTTT.

J is TRBJ2-7 and V is TRBV3-1 (or the pseudogene TRBV3-2), with a weak D call TRBD1 (5 bases). The CDR3 loop spans 14 amino acids. Germline CDR1 reads LGHDT; CDR2 reads YNNKEL (reference sequence). Trimming removed 1 base at V and 2 bases at J, with 9 bases between. This CDR3 reads CASSQGGQTYEQYF. The DNA for the CDR3 is TGTGCCAGCAGCCAAGGGGGCCAGACCTACGAGCAGTACTTC.